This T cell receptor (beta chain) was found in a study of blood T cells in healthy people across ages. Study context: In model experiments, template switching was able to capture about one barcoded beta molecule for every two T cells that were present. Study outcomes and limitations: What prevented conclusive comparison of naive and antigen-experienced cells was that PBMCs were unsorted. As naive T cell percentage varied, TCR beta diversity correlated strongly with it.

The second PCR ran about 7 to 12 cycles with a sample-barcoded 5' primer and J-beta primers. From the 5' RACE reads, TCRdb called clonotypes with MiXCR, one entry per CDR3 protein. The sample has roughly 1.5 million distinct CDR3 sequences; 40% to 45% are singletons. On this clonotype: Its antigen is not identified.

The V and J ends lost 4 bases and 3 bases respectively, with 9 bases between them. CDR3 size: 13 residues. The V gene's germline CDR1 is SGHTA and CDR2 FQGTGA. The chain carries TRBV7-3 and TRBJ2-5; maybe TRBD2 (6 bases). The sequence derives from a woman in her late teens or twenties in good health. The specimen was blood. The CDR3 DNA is TGTGCCAGCAGCTCTAAGCGGGAAGAGACCCAGTACTTC. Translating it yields CASSSKREETQYF.